This TCR beta chain appears in the sequencing data of a study of control samples from healthy donors and cancer patients. The protocol was immunoSEQ multiplex PCR, while the TCRdb copy is restricted to in-frame clones and leaves out a portion. Among approximately 160,000 clones listed, about 91% were seen once. J gave up 7 bases and V 5 bases, and 8 bases lay outside the gene matches. There are 14 residues in the CDR3. CDR1 is MNHEY, CDR2 SVGAGI, per germline. The source material was blood. The chain combines TRBV6-5 with TRBJ1-5; 7 nucleotides match TRBD1. The TCR was taken from a woman aged 35 to 49 in good health. Written as DNA, the CDR3 is TGTGCCAGCAGTCCTGGACAGGATGGGCAGCCCCAGCATTTT. Its protein product is CASSPGQDGQPQHF.